What follows describes a single T cell receptor beta chain. The antigen remains undetermined. The length of the CDR3 is 15 residues. The V gene's germline CDR1 is MGHDK and CDR2 SYGVNS. V gave up 4 bases and J gave up 5 bases, with 17 bases separating them. This entry belongs to a study of post-analysis software for immune sequencing data. Prepared TCR beta cDNA libraries contained unique molecular identifiers. When roughly 1 to 10 million T cells were used, they gave hundreds of thousands of cDNA molecules. One entry per CDR3 protein results from TCRdb running MiXCR on the PCR reads. This table has 750,000 to 950,000 distinct CDR3 sequences, around 53% appearing once. Findings of the study overall: In patients, roughly five TRBV segments were more frequent than in controls, with TRBV5-6, TRBV5-1 and TRBV20-1 among them.

This TCR came from a girl aged 5-17 years with multiple sclerosis. J is TRBJ2-5 and V is TRBV25-1, with D possibly matching TRBD2 (5 bases). The sample comprised blood. CDR3 coding DNA: TGTGCCAGCAGTGGACGAGCGGAGGTGGGGGAGACCCAGTACTTC. Translating gives CASSGRAEVGETQYF.